The T cell receptor (beta chain) described here comes from a study of spatial heterogeneity in lung cancer. This clonotype was picked up many times. The time point denotes: blood at routine non-recurrence follow-up after resection. Whole RNA was taken from tumor, nontumor lung or frozen PBMC; it was then sequenced unsorted. The CDR3 consists of 13 residues. V was cut by 9 bases and J by 1 base, with 11 bases left in between. Germline CDR1 SEHNR, CDR2 FQNEAQ (reference sequence). A distinct unique molecular identifier was carried by each TCR cDNA molecule. One entry per CDR3 protein, called by TCRdb with MiXCR from the 5' RACE reads. This table has about 26,000 distinct CDR3 sequences, 6% appearing once.

The input for sequencing was PBMCs, taken at follow-up. The receptor was derived from a male donor with early-stage non-small cell lung cancer. The rearrangement uses TRBV7-9 and TRBJ2-3, with a weak D call TRBD1 (6 bases). CDR3 in DNA: TGTGCCAGGTCTGAGGGGGGCACAGATACGCAGTATTTT. It yields the protein CARSEGGTDTQYF.